The next 9 T cell receptor beta chains were all read from a single sample in a study of blood T cell repertoires in COVID-19. Data came from immunoSEQ multiplex PCR; TCRdb stores just in-frame clones and leaves some out. The table lists about 260,000 clones, approximately 82% of them singletons. Sequenced input: peripheral blood. Every receptor here comes from a woman older than 75 with acute or convalescent COVID-19.

This chain links TRBV5-1 with TRBJ2-3, with D perhaps TRBD2 (6 bases). The CDR3 consists of 14 residues. V lost 0 bases and J lost 1, with 6 bases in between. Looked up from germline, CDR1 is SGHRS and CDR2 is YFSETQ. The CDR3 nucleotides read TGCGCCAGCAGCTTGGCTAGCGGCACAGATACGCAGTATTTT. Amino acid sequence: CASSLASGTDTQYF.

This chain links TRBV4-2 with TRBJ2-7, with D maybe TRBD1 (6 bases). Germline CDR1 and CDR2: LGHNA and YNFKEQ. This CDR3 is 13 amino acids long. Trimming pared 1 base from V and 12 bases from J, leaving 16 bases between. The CDR3 DNA reads as TGTGCCAGCAGCCAAGGTGGTGCCCAGGGGATGTACTTC. It specifies CASSQGGAQGMYF.

This clone was counted a few times. The rearrangement links TRBV6-4 to TRBJ1-2; 10 bases fit TRBD1. CDR1 is MRHNA, CDR2 SNTAGT, per germline. The CDR3 has 13 amino acids. V lost 11 bases and J lost 3; bases outside the gene matches: 6. This chain's CDR3 is CASRTGGDYGYTF. CDR3 DNA: TGTGCCTCACGGACAGGGGGTGACTATGGCTACACCTTC.

This chain links TRBV5-1 with TRBJ1-1; D is unresolved. In germline, CDR1 is SGHRS, CDR2 YFSETQ. Trimming took 3 bases from V and 1 from J, leaving 19 bases between them. This CDR3 has 17 residues. The CDR3 sequence is CASSSQPLGGSNTEAFF. The CDR3 nucleotides are TGCGCCAGCAGCTCCCAACCCCTTGGCGGATCGAACACTGAAGCTTTCTTT.

This rearrangement joins TRBV6-5 to TRBJ2-2; 11 bases match TRBD1. The CDR3 is made up of 14 amino acids. CDR1 is MNHEY and CDR2 is SVGAGI in the germline V gene. J gave up 5 bases and V 6 bases, and 2 bases lay outside the gene matches. Here the CDR3 DNA reads TGTGCCAGCAGGGACAGGGGGCGTACCGGGGAGCTGTTTTTT. This gives the protein CASRDRGRTGELFF.

This chain links TRBV7-8 with TRBJ1-1; D gene ambiguous. CDR1 is SGHVS and CDR2 is FQNEAQ in the germline V gene. This CDR3 comprises 13 residues. V shed 4 bases and J shed 0 bases, with 6 bases lying between them. Here the CDR3 DNA reads TGTGCCAGCAGCTCTAGTATGAACACTGAAGCTTTCTTT. Encoded protein: CASSSSMNTEAFF.

This clone was picked up one time. The chain is built from TRBV29-1 and TRBJ1-3; D unclear. The CDR3 runs 11 residues. CDR1 is SQVTM and CDR2 is ANQGSEA in the germline V gene. Trimming shortened V by 7 bases and J by 0 bases, and 4 bases separated the two germline ends. The CDR3 sequence is CSAYSGNTIYF. The CDR3 DNA sequence: TGCAGCGCCTACTCTGGAAACACCATATATTTT.

The genes are TRBV29-1 and TRBJ2-7; D perhaps matches TRBD1 (5 bases). Trimming took 4 bases from V and 6 from J, leaving 10 bases between them. Germline lookup yields CDR1 SQVTM and CDR2 ANQGSEA. The CDR3 spans 11 residues. In DNA form, the CDR3 reads TGCAGCGTTGCCCTAGGGGCCGAGCAGTACTTC. Translation gives CSVALGAEQYF.

This clone has only one observation. This chain joins TRBV10-1 and TRBJ2-1, with a weak D call TRBD2 (6 bases). CDR1 and CDR2 (germline): WNHNN, SYGVQD (reference sequence). The CDR3 has 15 amino acids. Trimming stripped 4 bases from V and 2 bases from J, with 12 bases between. This chain's CDR3 is CASSVGGDPYNEQFF. The DNA of the CDR3 is TGCGCCAGCAGTGTCGGCGGGGACCCCTACAATGAGCAGTTCTTC.